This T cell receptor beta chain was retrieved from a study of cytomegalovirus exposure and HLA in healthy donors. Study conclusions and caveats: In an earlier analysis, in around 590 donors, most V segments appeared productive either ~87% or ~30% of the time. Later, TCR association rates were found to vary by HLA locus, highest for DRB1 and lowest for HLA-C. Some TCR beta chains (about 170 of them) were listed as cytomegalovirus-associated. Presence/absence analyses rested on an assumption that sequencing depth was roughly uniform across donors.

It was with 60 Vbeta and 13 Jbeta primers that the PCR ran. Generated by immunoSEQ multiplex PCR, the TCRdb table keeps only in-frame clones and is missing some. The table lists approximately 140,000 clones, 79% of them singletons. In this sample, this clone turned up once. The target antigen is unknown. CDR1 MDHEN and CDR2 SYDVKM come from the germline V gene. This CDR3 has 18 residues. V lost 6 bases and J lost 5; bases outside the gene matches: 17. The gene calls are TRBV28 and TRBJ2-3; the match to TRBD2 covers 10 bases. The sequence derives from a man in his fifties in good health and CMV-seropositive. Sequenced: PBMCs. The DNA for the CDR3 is TGTGCCAGCAGCCCCCGGGAAGCGGGAGGGCCGGAGAGAGATACGCAGTATTTT. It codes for CASSPREAGGPERDTQYF.